This record covers a single T cell receptor (beta chain). Its antigen is as yet unknown. Sample treatment: approximately 10-day PBMC culture with coronavirus spike peptide pools or control peptides (ViraFEST assay). Prior to the COVID-19 pandemic (2011-2018), the unexposed donor's CD4+ T cells were collected. Contingent on cell availability, unexposed-donor CD4+ T cells were interrogated with SARS-CoV-2 S/N and four cold-coronavirus spikes. Sequencing of the DNA from cultured CD4+ T cells was carried out with the Oncomine TCR Beta short-read assay. Each CDR3 protein is one row after TCRdb ran MiXCR on the PCR reads. This table has over 7,000 distinct CDR3 sequences, approximately 34% appearing once. The sample is drawn from a study of vaccination and CD4 T cells after COVID-19. Overall study: Control cultures used a CEFX viral epitope pool, an HIV-1 Nef peptide pool, or no peptide. Findings and limits, study-wide: The rise in median SARS-CoV-2-reactive clonotypes, from around 19 to 38, was not significant.

V was pared by 3 bases and J by 1 base, with 13 bases between. CDR3 length: 15 residues. Germline-derived CDR1 and CDR2 are SGDLS and YYNGEE. This TCR was recovered from a human donor in good health. The rearrangement uses TRBV9 and TRBJ2-5; a weak D match, TRBD1 (6 bases). Sequencing was done on a sample of CD4+ T cells from blood, cultured in vitro. The CDR3 loop reads CASSGSTGAQETQYF. CDR3 coding DNA: TGTGCCAGCAGCGGATCGACAGGAGCCCAAGAGACCCAGTACTTC. Combining the CDR3 with reference TRBV9 and TRBJ2-5 gives the whole variable domain DSGVTQTPKHLITATGQRVTLRCSPRSGDLSVYWYQQSLDQGLQFLIQYYNGEERAKGNILERFSAQQFPDLHSELNLSSLELGDSALYFCASSGSTGAQETQYFGPGTRLLVL.